This entry lists 18 T cell receptor beta chains sequenced from one sample in a study of T-cell reconstitution after alpha-beta-depleted transplantation in children. A TCRbeta library incorporating unique molecular identifiers was prepared. Each CDR3 protein is one row after TCRdb ran MiXCR on the PCR reads. The sample yields 500,000 to 600,000 distinct CDR3 sequences, roughly 18% seen once. The sequences come from PBMCs from the stem cell graft donor, collected from the stem cell graft. Receptors were obtained from a human donor who donated a stem cell graft to a child with acute lymphoblastic leukemia.

CDR3 sequence: CASSQFQKEGPSTTTNEQFF. In nucleotides, the CDR3 is TGCGCCAGCAGTCAATTTCAGAAAGAAGGACCCTCAACAACCACCAATGAGCAGTTCTTC. This chain links TRBV23-1 with TRBJ2-1; D not resolved. TRBV23-1 is an open reading frame whose function is uncertain. V was pared by 1 base and J by 6 bases, with 28 bases between. The CDR3 consists of 20 residues.

The chain couples TRBV12-3 or TRBV12-4 to TRBJ2-1; 9 nucleotides line up with TRBD2. The CDR3 spans 16 residues. With V trimmed by 7 bases and J by 4 bases, 11 bases remained unmatched. As DNA, the CDR3 is TGTGCCAGCAACCAGGCCCCTAGCGGGGCATACAATGAGCAGTTCTTC. It is translated as CASNQAPSGAYNEQFF.

This clonotype has a handful of counts. This sequence joins TRBV15 and TRBJ1-3; D ambiguous. The CDR3 is 12 residues long. Trimming shortened V by 5 bases and J by 3 bases, and 5 bases separated the two germline ends. The germline V gene encodes CDR1 LNHNV and CDR2 YYDKDF (reference sequence). The CDR3 spells CATSRFGNTIYF. The DNA of the CDR3 is TGTGCCACCAGCCGTTTTGGAAACACCATATATTTT. Supplemented by reference TRBV15 and TRBJ1-3, the full variable domain reads DAMVIQNPRYQVTQFGKPVTLSCSQTLNHNVMYWYQQKSSQAPKLLFHYYDKDFNNEADTPDNFQSRRPNTSFCFLDIRSPGLGDTAMYLCATSRFGNTIYFGEGSWLTVV.

There are a few counts of this clonotype. V gene TRBV3-1 combines with J gene TRBJ2-1; 15 bases are a match to TRBD2. V gave up 0 bases and J gave up 0 bases; unmatched junction bases: 9. CDR1 and CDR2 (germline): LGHDT, YNNKEL (reference sequence). The CDR3 runs to 21 residues. CDR3 nucleotide sequence: TGTGCCAGCAGCCAAGATATAGGACTAGCGGGAGGGCCCAGCTCCTACAATGAGCAGTTCTTC. Translation gives CASSQDIGLAGGPSSYNEQFF.

The chain links TRBV6-4 to TRBJ1-1, with D unresolved. CDR3 length: 14 amino acids. The V end was cut by 0 bases, the J end by 3 bases, with 8 bases between. Germline CDR1 and CDR2: MRHNA and SNTAGT. This CDR3 reads CASSDSAQHTEAFF. The CDR3 region has the DNA TGTGCCAGCAGTGACTCGGCCCAGCACACTGAAGCTTTCTTT.

This clonotype was counted a few times. This CDR3 is CASSFHTGWKGSPLHF. The CDR3 nucleotides are TGTGCCAGCAGTTTCCACACCGGGTGGAAGGGTTCACCCCTCCACTTT. The chain carries TRBV6-5 and TRBJ1-6; no clear D. Germline V gene data show CDR1 as MNHEY and CDR2 as SVGAGI. This CDR3 has 16 amino acids. Trimming took 4 bases from V and 9 from J, leaving 19 bases between them.

The V call is TRBV7-3, the J call TRBJ2-7; perhaps TRBD2 as D (7 bases). The CDR3 extends over 15 amino acids. Germline V gene lookup returns CDR1 SGHTA and CDR2 FQGTGA. Deletions cut 5 bases from V and 0 bases from J, with 14 bases between. The CDR3 sequence: CASSEGGASSYEQYF. In DNA form, the CDR3 reads TGTGCCAGCAGCGAAGGGGGGGCGAGCTCCTACGAGCAGTACTTC.

The rearrangement links TRBV9 to TRBJ2-7; TRBD1 agrees at 8 bases. Germline assignment: CDR1 SGDLS and CDR2 YYNGEE. There are 15 residues in the CDR3. The V and J ends lost 6 bases and 3 bases, in that order; junction bases with no gene match: 11. The CDR3 bases are TGTGCCAGCACTCTAGGGACAGGTGGGCTCTACGAGCAGTACTTC. Its protein is CASTLGTGGLYEQYF.

V usage is TRBV4-1 and J usage is TRBJ2-7, with D possibly being TRBD2 (6 bases). The CDR3 runs 15 residues. Trimming took 1 base from V and 6 from J, leaving 16 bases between them. The V gene's germline CDR1 is MGHRA and CDR2 YSYEKL. CDR3 in amino acids: CASSQVELGSTEQYF. For the CDR3, the DNA is TGCGCCAGCAGCCAAGTTGAACTCGGGAGCACCGAGCAGTACTTC.

The J gene is TRBJ2-7, the V gene TRBV15, with D tentatively TRBD2 (5 bases). The CDR3 sequence is 15 residues long. The V end lost 0 bases, the J end lost 5 bases, and 14 bases lay between the germline ends. Looked up from germline, CDR1 is LNHNV and CDR2 is YYDKDF (reference sequence). DNA for the CDR3: TGTGCCACCAGCAGAGAGGCGGAGGCGTTCGACGAGCAGTACTTC. Protein sequence: CATSREAEAFDEQYF. Together with reference TRBV15 and TRBJ2-7, the CDR3 gives the full variable domain: DAMVIQNPRYQVTQFGKPVTLSCSQTLNHNVMYWYQQKSSQAPKLLFHYYDKDFNNEADTPDNFQSRRPNTSFCFLDIRSPGLGDTAMYLCATSREAEAFDEQYFGPGTRLTVT.

The chain links TRBV20-1 to TRBJ1-3; the D gene is possibly TRBD1 (6 bases). CDR3 size: 13 residues. Germline CDR1 is DFQATT and CDR2 is SNEGSKA (reference sequence). Trimming stripped 2 bases from V and 4 bases from J, with 9 bases between. The DNA for the CDR3 is TGCAGTGCTAGAAAAGACAGGGGAAACACCATATATTTT. This sequence encodes CSARKDRGNTIYF.

This chain uses TRBV11-3 with TRBJ2-1; 10 positions agree with TRBD2. V lost 5 bases and J lost 6; bases outside the gene matches: 10. The CDR3 is 16 residues long. The germline V gene encodes CDR1 SGHNT and CDR2 YENEEA. The CDR3 bases are TGTGCCAGCAGCATTTTCGGGACTAGCGACGGCAATGAGCAGTTCTTC. Its translation is CASSIFGTSDGNEQFF.

The CDR3 reads CSARRLAGGGEQFF. CDR3 coding DNA: TGCAGTGCTAGAAGACTAGCGGGAGGGGGTGAGCAGTTCTTC. This chain joins TRBV20-1 and TRBJ2-5; 14 bases line up with TRBD2. The J call is uncertain, as TRBJ2-1 better fits the DNA end. Per the germline V gene, CDR1 is DFQATT and CDR2 is SNEGSKA (reference sequence). CDR3 length: 14 amino acids.

The rearrangement links TRBV27 to TRBJ2-1; D is possibly TRBD2 (6 bases). V was cut by 7 bases and J by 3 bases, with 22 bases left in between. The CDR3 runs 17 residues. The germline gives CDR1 MNHEY, CDR2 SMNVEV (reference sequence). The CDR3 DNA sequence: TGTGCCAGCACCTCCTGGGGTGAGGCGGGGTACTACAATGAGCAGTTCTTC. This translates into CASTSWGEAGYYNEQFF.

The rearrangement uses TRBV6-5 and TRBJ2-2; 9 bases are a match to TRBD1. The CDR3 sequence is 15 residues long. Unmatched junction bases numbered 7, after V lost 6 bases and J lost 5 bases. The germline V gene has CDR1 MNHEY and CDR2 SVGAGI. CDR3: CASSYGTGLTGELFF. The DNA for the CDR3 is TGTGCCAGCAGCTACGGGACAGGGTTAACCGGGGAGCTGTTTTTT.

The V and J genes are TRBV6-5 and TRBJ2-7; D unclear. This CDR3 region has 10 residues. Germline-derived CDR1 and CDR2 are MNHEY and SVGAGI. V lost 9 bases to trimming and J lost 6 bases, with 9 bases between them. CDR3 bases: TGTGCCAGGCCCTGGGCCGAGCAGTACTTC. Residues: CARPWAEQYF.

This chain links TRBV6-5 with TRBJ1-4; D gene unclear. CDR3 length: 12 amino acids. Germline values: CDR1 MNHEY, CDR2 SVGAGI. The germline V and J ends were trimmed by 8 bases and 7 bases, with 11 bases remaining between them. The CDR3 DNA reads as TGTGCCAGCGGAGCGGTGGGTGAAAAACTGTTTTTT. Protein sequence: CASGAVGEKLFF.

This chain uses TRBV11-2 with TRBJ1-2, with D uncertain. V lost 5 bases and J 4 bases, leaving 8 bases between the germline ends. Germline CDR1 reads SGHAT; CDR2 reads FQNNGV. The CDR3 spans 12 residues. CDR3 loop: CASSPDFYGYTF. CDR3 coding DNA: TGTGCCAGCAGCCCGGATTTCTATGGCTACACCTTC.